This TCR beta chain was retrieved from a study of blood T cell repertoires in COVID-19. As for the study in general: Some COVID-19 samples were acute and others convalescent; all came from the United States, Italy and Spain. Sources were T cells, B-cell-depleted T cells, or PBMCs; the material itself was cDNA or gDNA.

Per the authors' pipeline: How many nucleated cells were present was estimated from reference gene primer amplification. Sequenced by immunoSEQ multiplex PCR; TCRdb stores in-frame clones only, minus some. Clone size and V and J calls were adopted from that table, with D and trimming inferred from the DNA. The sample yields about 180,000 clones, around 88% seen once. The CDR3 consists of 15 residues. The V gene's germline CDR1 is KGHSH and CDR2 LQKENI. The junction had 6 bases not matched to a gene; V was cut back by 5 bases and J by 1 base. The receptor comes from a woman under 40 with acute or convalescent COVID-19. The chain combines TRBV18 with TRBJ2-3, with 7 positions matching TRBD1. Sequenced input: peripheral blood. Here the CDR3 reads CASSGAGGGTDTQYF. The DNA for the CDR3 is TGTGCCAGCTCAGGCGCAGGGGGAGGCACAGATACGCAGTATTTT.